Reported below is one T cell receptor (beta chain). What it binds is not known. These data are taken from a study of CXCR3-negative and CXCR3-positive naive CD8 T cells. Germline CDR1 is LGHNA and CDR2 is YSLEER. CDR3 size: 16 residues. Carrying UMI labels, the TRB cDNA libraries were prepared through 5' RACE. TCRdb reworked the 5' RACE reads into one entry per CDR3 protein, no DNA. This sample's table has about 84,000 distinct CDR3 sequences. Points from the study as a whole: Hydrophobicity of TRB CDR3s was greater in CXCR3-positive naive cells than in CXCR3-negative naive cells.

The sequencing sample was made of naive CXCR3+ CD8+ T cells from blood. Subset: CD45RO-CCR7+CD27+CD95- naive CD8+ T cells expressing CXCR3 (TNR3+). The chain employs TRBV4-3 and TRBJ2-7; the TCRdb D gene call, TRBD2, has no DNA to confirm it. This receptor was obtained from a human donor in good health. Some clones in this sample may be carry-over from other donors' samples. CDR3 amino acids: CASSQVAAGSLYEQYF.